One and the same sample provided the 2 T cell receptor beta chains below, sequenced in a study of blood T cell repertoires in COVID-19. Profiling relied on immunoSEQ multiplex PCR, and the TCRdb table lists in-frame clones only, not all of them. The sample records a few hundred thousand clones, approximately 83% being singletons. Sequencing was performed on peripheral blood. These receptors were obtained from a woman in her forties or fifties with acute or convalescent COVID-19.

This clone was observed a few times. The rearrangement links TRBV5-1 to TRBJ2-7; 7 bases align to TRBD1. V was clipped by 4 bases and J by 0 bases; unmatched bases: 4. This CDR3 comprises 14 residues. Germline values: CDR1 SGHRS, CDR2 YFSETQ. The CDR3 loop reads CASSARDSSYEQYF. DNA for the CDR3: TGCGCCAGCAGCGCCCGGGACAGCTCCTACGAGCAGTACTTC.

This clone was detected many times. This chain connects TRBV7-2 to TRBJ2-1; TRBD1 might be the D (5 bases). The germline gives CDR1 SGHTA, CDR2 FQGNSA. The CDR3 loop spans 15 amino acids. V lost 1 base and J lost 7, with 14 bases in between. In nucleotides, the CDR3 is TGTGCCAGCAGCTTAGGCCAGGGTAATTGGAATGAGCAGTTCTTC. Translation gives CASSLGQGNWNEQFF.